This T cell receptor beta chain is from a study of shared clonotypes between healthy human individuals. Background on the study: Three CD4 naive, three CD4 memory, two CD8 naive and one CD8 memory plate were used per donor. General study findings and limits: Naive subsets, compared against memory subsets, generally had larger estimated richness values. Against clonotypes common to all four donors, non-shared ones had lower generation probabilities.

Comments on this clone: Its target is unknown.

The CDR3 consists of 15 residues. V was cut by 5 bases and J by 0 bases, with 11 bases left in between. CDR1 is MDHEN, CDR2 SYDVKM, per germline. The table came from immunoSEQ multiplex PCR; TCRdb's copy has only in-frame clones and leaves some out. The sample contains roughly 2.2 million clones, 80% to 95% of which appear only once. The TCR sequence derives from a man younger than 35 in good health. Some clones in this sample may be carry-over from other donors' samples. Sequenced: naive CD4+ T cells from PBMCs. Subset meaning: CD45RA+ positively selected. The chain has TRBV28 and TRBJ1-3; no reliable D call. CDR3 in amino acids: CASSLRPSSGNTIYF. The CDR3 nucleotides are TGTGCCAGCAGTCTAAGGCCCAGCTCTGGAAACACCATATATTTT.